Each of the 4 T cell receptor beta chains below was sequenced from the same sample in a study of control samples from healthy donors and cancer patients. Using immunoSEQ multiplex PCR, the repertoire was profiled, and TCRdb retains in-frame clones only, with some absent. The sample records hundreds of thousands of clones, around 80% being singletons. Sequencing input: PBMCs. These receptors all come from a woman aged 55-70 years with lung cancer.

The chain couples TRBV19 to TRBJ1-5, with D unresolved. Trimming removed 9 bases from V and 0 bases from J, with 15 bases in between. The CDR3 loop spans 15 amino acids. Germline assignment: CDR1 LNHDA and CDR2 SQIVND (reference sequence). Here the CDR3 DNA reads TGTGCCAGCACCTCGCAGCTCTATAGCAATCAGCCCCAGCATTTT. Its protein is CASTSQLYSNQPQHF. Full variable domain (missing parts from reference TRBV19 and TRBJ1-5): DGGITQSPKYLFRKEGQNVTLSCEQNLNHDAMYWYRQDPGQGLRLIYYSQIVNDFQKGDIAEGYSVSREKKESFPLTVTSAQKNPTAFYLCASTSQLYSNQPQHFGDGTRLSIL.

DNA for the CDR3: TGCGCCAGCAGCTTGAGCGAACTGAAGGGCAACGAGCAGTACTTC. It codes for CASSLSELKGNEQYF. This chain uses TRBV5-1 with TRBJ2-7; D unresolved. The CDR3 contains 15 residues. V lost 1 base and J lost 5, with 16 bases in between. CDR1 is SGHRS, CDR2 YFSETQ, per germline.

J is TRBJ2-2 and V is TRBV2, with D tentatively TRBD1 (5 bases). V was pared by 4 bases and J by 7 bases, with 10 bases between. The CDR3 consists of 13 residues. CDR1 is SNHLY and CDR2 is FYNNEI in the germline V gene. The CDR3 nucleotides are TGTGCCAGCAGTGCAGGGCCAGGCGGGGAGCTGTTTTTT. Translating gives CASSAGPGGELFF.

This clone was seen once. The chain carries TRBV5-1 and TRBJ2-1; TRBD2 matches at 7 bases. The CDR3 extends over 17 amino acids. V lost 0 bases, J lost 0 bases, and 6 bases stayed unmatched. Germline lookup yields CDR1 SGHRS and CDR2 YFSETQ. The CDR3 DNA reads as TGCGCCAGCAGCTTGGGAGCTAGCGGACTCTCCTACAATGAGCAGTTCTTC. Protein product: CASSLGASGLSYNEQFF.